This T cell receptor (beta chain) is from a study of CD8+ T cells in alopecia areata (dated by TCRdb to 2016 to 2019). Study-wide context: Skin from C3H/HeJ donors with spontaneous alopecia (roughly 6-12 months old) was grafted onto female C3H/HeJ recipients that were roughly 7-10 weeks old. TCRbeta CDR3 regions were amplified by immunoSEQ multiplex PCR with 35 Vbeta forward and 13 Jbeta reverse primers. Human TCRbeta sequencing covered scalp tissue and sorted CD4+ and CD8+ peripheral blood T cells from patchy and totalis/universalis alopecia areata patients and healthy controls. RNA was extracted with the PAXgene miRNA kit for fixed scalp, the miRNeasy kit for PBMCs, and the RNeasy kit for mouse skin. The study used high-throughput TCRbeta sequencing to examine T cell clonal expansion in alopecia areata, in both the C3H/HeJ mouse model and human patients. Scalp clonality was compared among normal scalp (n=4), patchy alopecia areata scalp (n=8), and alopecia totalis/universalis scalp (n=8). What the research found in general, with its limitations: Unlike mouse skin, which is dominated by gammadelta T cells, normal human skin has resident alphabeta T cells that are also sequenced, and this complicates analysis of the scalp TCR repertoire. Shared TCR sequences between patients were less evident than in mice, which may be partly attributable to HLA diversity in the patient population. Compared with normal scalp, lesional scalp had higher clonality and more expanded CD8+ clones, particularly in alopecia totalis/universalis, a pattern that suggests antigenic drive.

Library construction relied on the immunoSEQ multiplex PCR assay. To provide template for TCR sequencing, every sample had RNA extracted and reverse transcribed into cDNA. First-strand cDNA was synthesized using SuperScript III with a 2:1 mix of oligo-dT and random hexamers. A synthetic immune receptor repertoire was used to measure amplification bias, and any remaining bias was corrected computationally. Sequencing of the libraries was done on Illumina HiSeq using 60 bp reads that spanned the CDR3 and were read from J toward V. On the authors' methods: After raw reads were preprocessed to remove errors, the CDR3 was defined following IMGT conventions as running from the conserved cysteine to phenylalanine. Clonality was calculated as 1 minus Shannon entropy normalized by log2 of the number of productive unique TCRs. Scalp TCRbeta sequences were cross-referenced with sorted blood CD4 and CD8 repertoires so that the CD4 or CD8 identity of scalp clones could be inferred. Held by TCRdb, this immuneACCESS table contains in-frame sequences only and omits some clones. Under half of the omission traces to an unresolved V gene where checked; the cause of the rest is unknown. The V and J calls and clone size come from that table; D and trimming were worked out from the DNA. The data for this sample show about 270,000 clones, each detected more than once. The biggest ten clones account for approximately 1.2% of the sample.

Concerning this clone: Its antigen target is currently unknown. For this receptor, the gene names and germline sequences are taken from the mouse. The read ends 4 residues before the CDR3 terminus; that terminus is restored from the germline J gene.

After removal of 2 bases from V and 2 bases from J, the junction retains 3 bases not matched to a gene. CDR1 and CDR2, looked up from the germline V gene, are MNHDT and YYDKIL. From cysteine to phenylalanine, the CDR3 is 16 amino acids long. The DNA covers only part of the CDR3, 36 bases in frame from base 1. Cells from pooled mouse cutaneous lymph nodes were stained for CD4, CD8alpha, NKG2D, NKG2ACE and other markers and then sorted on a BD Influx. The receptor was derived from a C3H/HeJ mouse with alopecia areata. Mice of this line possess the MHC haplotype H2-k. Recombination connected TRBV17 to TRBJ2-5, and 11 bases in between align with TRBD2. Input material: CD4+ T cells sorted from a lymph node. The CDR3 corresponds to CASSRRDWGPQDTQYF. The DNA read from the CDR3 is TGTGCTAGCAGTAGAAGGGACTGGGGGCCCCAAGAC.